This TCR beta chain was identified in a study of cytomegalovirus exposure and HLA in healthy donors. About the study: Findings of an earlier analysis included roughly 120 million unique TCR beta sequences from 190 million or so T cells. Study findings and constraints: Reportedly, HLA-A and HLA-B alleles of most subjects were accurately predicted from TCR beta. In vitro confirmation showed a few CMV-associated chains to be CMV antigen specific.

Of note for this clone: The target antigen is unknown.

This PCR relied on a set of 60 Vbeta primers and 13 Jbeta primers. The protocol was immunoSEQ multiplex PCR, while the TCRdb copy is restricted to in-frame clones and leaves out a portion. The sample has about 69,000 clones, 76% seen once. Germline-derived CDR1 and CDR2 are MNHNY and SVGAGI (reference sequence). V was cut by 6 bases and J by 5 bases, with 14 bases left in between. CDR3 size: 15 residues. The TCR sequence derives from a man younger than 30 in good health and CMV-seronegative. The sequenced sample consisted of PBMCs. The gene calls are TRBV6-6 and TRBJ1-6, with D unresolved. DNA of the CDR3: TGTGCCAGCAGCTACGCTGCCGGAGATAATTCACCCCTCCACTTT. Its translation: CASSYAAGDNSPLHF.